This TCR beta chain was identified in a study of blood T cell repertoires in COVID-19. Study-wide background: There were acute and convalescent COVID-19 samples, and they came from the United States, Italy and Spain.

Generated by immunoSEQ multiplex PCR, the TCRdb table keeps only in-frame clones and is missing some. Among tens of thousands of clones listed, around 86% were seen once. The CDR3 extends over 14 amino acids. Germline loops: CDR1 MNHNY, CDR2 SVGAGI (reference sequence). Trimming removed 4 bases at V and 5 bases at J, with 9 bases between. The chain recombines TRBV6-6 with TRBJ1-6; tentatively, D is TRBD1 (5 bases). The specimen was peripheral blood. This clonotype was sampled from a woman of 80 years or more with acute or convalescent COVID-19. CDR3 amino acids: CASSLQGDNSPLHF. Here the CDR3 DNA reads TGTGCCAGCAGTTTACAAGGGGATAATTCACCCCTCCACTTT.